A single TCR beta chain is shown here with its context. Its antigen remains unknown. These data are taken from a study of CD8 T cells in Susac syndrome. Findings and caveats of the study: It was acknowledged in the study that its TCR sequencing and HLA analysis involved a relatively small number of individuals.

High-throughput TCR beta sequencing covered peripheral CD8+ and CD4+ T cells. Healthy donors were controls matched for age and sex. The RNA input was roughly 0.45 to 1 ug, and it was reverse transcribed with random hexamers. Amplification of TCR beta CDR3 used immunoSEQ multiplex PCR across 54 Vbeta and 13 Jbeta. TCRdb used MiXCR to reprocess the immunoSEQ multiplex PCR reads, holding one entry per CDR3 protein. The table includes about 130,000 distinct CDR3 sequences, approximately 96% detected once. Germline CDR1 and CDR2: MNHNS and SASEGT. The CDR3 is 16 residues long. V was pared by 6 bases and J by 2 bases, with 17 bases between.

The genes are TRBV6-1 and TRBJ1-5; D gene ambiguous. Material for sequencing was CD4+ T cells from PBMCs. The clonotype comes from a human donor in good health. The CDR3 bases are TGTGCCAGCAGACAAAGCGACGACCTGGGCAATCAGCCCCAGCATTTT. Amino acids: CASRQSDDLGNQPQHF.